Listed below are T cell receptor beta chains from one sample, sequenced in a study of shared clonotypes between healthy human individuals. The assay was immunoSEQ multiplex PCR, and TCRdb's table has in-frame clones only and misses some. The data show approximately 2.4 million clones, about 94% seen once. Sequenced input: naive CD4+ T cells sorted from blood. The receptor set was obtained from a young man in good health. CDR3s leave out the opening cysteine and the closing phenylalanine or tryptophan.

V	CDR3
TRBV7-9	ASSLGNFLGDEQF
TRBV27	ASSFRGADSNQPQH
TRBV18	ASSPGLAGGQETQY
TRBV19	ASSTWTGNAEQY
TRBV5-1	ASREQGSGANVLT
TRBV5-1	ASSLVARGPYEQY
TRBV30	ACRVRVNTEAF
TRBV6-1	ASSEMQGPQETQY
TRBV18	ASSPSDGYT
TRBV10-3	AISWDSNTEAF
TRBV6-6	ASSYAGQAEGEQY
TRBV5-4	ASSLGIQETQY
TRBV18	ASSLRTGAYNEQF
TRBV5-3	ARSPMDREGQPQH
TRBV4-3	ASSQEGGLVADTQY
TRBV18	ASSPQRDYNSPLH
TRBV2	ASSVKRASYEQY
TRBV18	ASSPASTDTQY
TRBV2	ASSLQGMPGELF
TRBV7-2	ASSLQRTQGTQY
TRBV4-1	ASSHEAHWAIANTGELF
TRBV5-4	ASSLDNQPQH
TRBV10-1	ASSSSLAEAF
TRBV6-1	ATLRGTEAF